One and the same sample provided the 2 T cell receptor beta chains below, sequenced in a study of blood T cell repertoires in COVID-19. TCRdb's table, derived via immunoSEQ multiplex PCR, lists solely in-frame clones and lacks some. The repertoire holds 130,000 or so clones, with over 70% as singletons. Sample: peripheral blood. Receptors were obtained from a man at least 80 years old with active or convalescent COVID-19.

The chain joins TRBV9 to TRBJ1-4; unclear D gene. V lost 5 bases, J lost 14 bases, and 16 bases lay in between. Per germline, CDR1 SGDLS and CDR2 YYNGEE. The CDR3 is 12 amino acids. CDR3 amino acids: CASSSSSGNLFF. The CDR3 DNA sequence: TGTGCCAGCAGTTCCAGTTCCGGGAATCTGTTTTTT. Together with reference TRBV9 and TRBJ1-4, the CDR3 gives the full variable domain: DSGVTQTPKHLITATGQRVTLRCSPRSGDLSVYWYQQSLDQGLQFLIQYYNGEERAKGNILERFSAQQFPDLHSELNLSSLELGDSALYFCASSSSSGNLFFGSGTQLSVL.

V usage is TRBV7-3 and J usage is TRBJ2-7, with D perhaps matching TRBD2 (5 bases). V was cut by 0 bases and J by 6 bases, with 9 bases left in between. The CDR3 extends over 13 amino acids. Germline V gene lookup returns CDR1 SGHTA and CDR2 FQGTGA. The CDR3: CASSLTLGSEQYF. The CDR3 bases are TGTGCCAGCAGCTTAACACTAGGGTCCGAGCAGTACTTC.